This is a list of T cell receptor beta chains from one sample in a study of T cell repertoires in cytomegalovirus infection. TCRdb reprocessed the reads via MiXCR and lists one record per CDR3 protein. The table includes some 320,000 distinct CDR3 sequences, over 7.5% detected once. The specimen sequenced was PBMCs. These receptors were collected from a human donor in good health (CMV status not recorded). Some clones in this sample may be carry-over from other donors' samples. Each CDR3 is given with its conserved first and last residue. D genes are given only for firm matches. The size of a clone is reported for some rows only, either as once, few or many, or as a class for expanded clones.

V gene	clone size	D gene	J gene	CDR3 protein	CDR3 DNA
TRBV7-2	many	-	TRBJ1-2	CASSLQGGLNYGYTF	TGTGCCAGCAGCTTACAGGGAGGCCTTAACTATGGCTACACCTTC
TRBV7-2	many	-	TRBJ2-7	CASSFSDLKVYEQYF	TGTGCCAGCAGCTTTAGCGACCTAAAGGTCTACGAGCAGTACTTC
TRBV6-2/TRBV6-3	-	TRBD2	TRBJ2-2	CASRRLAGDTGELFF	TGTGCCAGCAGGAGACTAGCGGGGGACACCGGGGAGCTGTTTTTT
TRBV28	many	-	TRBJ1-1	CASSSLRGMNTEAFF	TGTGCCAGCAGTTCCCTTCGGGGTATGAACACTGAAGCTTTCTTT
TRBV10-3	-	TRBD1	TRBJ2-5	CALGGQGRKETQYF	TGTGCCTTAGGAGGACAGGGGCGGAAAGAGACCCAGTACTTC
TRBV6-2/TRBV6-3	-	TRBD2	TRBJ2-3	CASSYGGSLGDTQYF	TGTGCCAGCAGTTACGGCGGGAGTTTAGGAGATACGCAGTATTTT
TRBV3-1	few	-	TRBJ2-1	CASSQVTHEQFF	TGTGCCAGCAGCCAAGTGACGCATGAGCAGTTCTTC
TRBV28	many	-	TRBJ1-1	CASSLPTHPMNTEAFF	TGTGCCAGCAGTTTACCGACACACCCTATGAACACTGAAGCTTTCTTT
TRBV20-1	-	TRBD2	TRBJ2-1	CSARVRLAAIYNEQFF	TGCAGTGCTAGAGTAAGACTAGCGGCTATTTACAATGAGCAGTTCTTC
TRBV7-3	many	-	TRBJ2-7	CASSTAVPEQYF	TGTGCCAGCAGCACAGCGGTCCCCGAGCAGTACTTC
TRBV7-8	many	-	TRBJ1-5	CASSNTIFGRKIIKPQHF	TGTGCCAGCAGCAACACGATATTTGGCAGGAAAATTATCAAGCCCCAGCATTTT
TRBV6-8	few	-	TRBJ1-5	CASSISDYSNQPQHF	TGTGCCAGCAGTATTTCAGACTATAGCAATCAGCCCCAGCATTTT
TRBV7-2	-	TRBD2	TRBJ2-7	CASSLHGTSGWEQYF	TGTGCCAGCAGCTTACATGGGACTAGCGGGTGGGAGCAGTACTTC
TRBV28	few	-	TRBJ2-7	CASSLGGFVGVYEQYF	TGTGCCAGCAGCCTGGGGGGCTTCGTAGGGGTATACGAGCAGTACTTC
TRBV12-3/TRBV12-4	-	TRBD2	TRBJ2-3	CASSRTWTSGRADTQYF	TGTGCCAGCAGCCGAACTTGGACTAGCGGGAGGGCAGATACGCAGTATTTT
TRBV4-3	many	-	TRBJ2-1	CASSQETESVKTVDNEQFF	TGCGCCAGCAGCCAAGAAACGGAAAGCGTTAAGACAGTTGACAATGAGCAGTTCTTC
TRBV7-2	many	TRBD1	TRBJ1-5	CASSLAPGGRDQPQHF	TGTGCCAGCAGCTTAGCCCCAGGGGGACGTGACCAGCCCCAGCATTTT
TRBV6-2/TRBV6-3	few	-	TRBJ2-7	CASSYEGYAYEQYF	TGTGCCAGCAGTTATGAGGGATACGCCTACGAGCAGTACTTC
TRBV7-2	few	-	TRBJ2-5	CASSPQRTQYF	TGTGCCAGCAGCCCACAGCGGACCCAGTACTTC
TRBV23-1	many	TRBD2	TRBJ2-1	CASSQQIAGGPRNEQFF	TGCGCCAGCAGTCAACAGATAGCGGGGGGGCCGAGAAATGAGCAGTTCTTC
TRBV7-2	many	-	TRBJ2-1	CASSSFGPLGNEQFF	TGTGCCAGCAGCTCCTTCGGACCCCTGGGGAATGAGCAGTTCTTC
TRBV28	once	TRBD1	TRBJ1-2	CASIEDRVNYDYTF	TGTGCCAGCATAGAGGACAGGGTTAACTATGACTACACCTTC
TRBV28	few	TRBD2	TRBJ2-1	CASHGEGLGGNEQFF	TGTGCCAGCCATGGGGAGGGACTAGGTGGTAATGAGCAGTTCTTC
TRBV7-9	many	-	TRBJ1-4	CASSQKRGEKLFF	TGTGCCAGCAGCCAAAAAAGGGGTGAAAAACTGTTTTTT
TRBV4-3	many	TRBD1	TRBJ1-6	CASSHGTGGNSPLHF	TGCGCCAGCAGCCACGGGACAGGCGGCAATTCACCCCTCCACTTT
TRBV7-4	few	TRBD2	TRBJ2-3	CASSPISGPTTDTQYF	TGTGCCAGCAGCCCGATTAGCGGGCCTACCACAGATACGCAGTATTTT
TRBV25-1	few	-	TRBJ2-7	CAVVAGSSYEQYF	TGTGCCGTCGTGGCAGGGAGCTCCTACGAGCAGTACTTC
TRBV10-3	many	TRBD1	TRBJ1-1	CAISASQGVGNTEAFF	TGTGCCATCAGTGCATCGCAGGGGGTGGGTAACACTGAAGCTTTCTTT
TRBV15	-	TRBD2	TRBJ2-3	CATSSLAGTDTQYF	TGTGCCACCAGCAGTCTAGCGGGGACAGATACGCAGTATTTT
TRBV14	few	-	TRBJ1-1	CASSQRGGLTGNTEAFF	TGTGCCAGCAGCCAAAGGGGGGGTCTGACAGGGAACACTGAAGCTTTCTTT
TRBV7-3	-	-	TRBJ2-3	CASSLYGRLSTDTQYF	TGTGCCAGCAGCTTATATGGCCGTCTTAGCACAGATACGCAGTATTTT
TRBV19	-	-	TRBJ1-2	CASSIDWSRGYTF	TGTGCCAGTAGTATAGACTGGTCTAGGGGCTACACCTTC
TRBV10-3	-	-	TRBJ2-7	CATGMNPYEQYF	TGTGCCACGGGGATGAATCCCTACGAGCAGTACTTC
TRBV6-2/TRBV6-3	few	-	TRBJ2-3	CASSYEGKKQYF	TGTGCCAGCAGTTACGAGGGAAAGAAGCAGTATTTT
TRBV7-2	-	-	TRBJ1-5	CASSRTPLGQPQHF	TGTGCCAGCAGCCGGACCCCTCTTGGGCAGCCCCAGCATTTT